What follows is one TCR beta chain and its context. The entry originates in a study of blood T cell repertoires in COVID-19. About the study: The United States, Italy and Spain provided the acute and convalescent COVID-19 samples. Sources were T cells, B-cell-depleted T cells, or PBMCs; the material itself was cDNA or gDNA.

CDR1 is SGHKS and CDR2 is YYEKEE in the germline V gene (reference sequence). Trimming took 1 base from V and 0 from J, leaving 11 bases between them. The CDR3 has 16 residues. As handled by the study authors: Counts of nucleated cells, estimated from reference gene primer amplification, were obtained. TCRdb keeps only in-frame clones here, not all; method: immunoSEQ multiplex PCR. For V, J and clone size, that table is used; D and trimming come from the DNA. Of fewer than 110,000 clones listed, 85% were seen once; the top ten hold approximately 2%. Material for sequencing was peripheral blood. The clonotype comes from a woman between 65 and 79 years old with active or convalescent COVID-19. V gene TRBV5-5 combines with J gene TRBJ1-5; D call uncertain. In nucleotides, the CDR3 is TGTGCCAGCAGCTTGAGGCAGGCCTATAGCAATCAGCCCCAGCATTTT. Translating gives CASSLRQAYSNQPQHF.